What follows are 10 T cell receptor beta chains derived from one specimen sequenced in a study of T cell repertoires in cytomegalovirus infection. TCRdb reanalysed the reads using MiXCR and keeps one entry per CDR3 protein. The profile covers 150,000 to 200,000 distinct CDR3 sequences, with 28% appearing a single time and 30% to 40% taken by the ten largest. Sequenced sample: PBMCs. Source of these receptors: a human donor in good health (CMV status not recorded). Some clones in this sample may be carry-over from other donors' samples.

This chain joins TRBV18 and TRBJ1-5, with D unresolved. CDR1 and CDR2 from the germline V gene are KGHSH and LQKENI. The V end lost 3 bases, the J end lost 0 bases, and 3 bases lay between the germline ends. The CDR3 spans 13 residues. The CDR3 DNA is TGTGCCAGCTCACCCTATAGCAATCAGCCCCAGCATTTT. Translation: CASSPYSNQPQHF.

The rearrangement joins TRBV6-1 to TRBJ1-1; D call uncertain. The V end was cut by 9 bases, the J end by 3 bases, with 11 bases between. The CDR3 is 12 amino acids. Germline values: CDR1 MNHNS, CDR2 SASEGT. The CDR3 loop reads CASRVLDTEAFF. Here the CDR3 DNA reads TGTGCCAGTCGGGTCCTGGACACTGAAGCTTTCTTT.

The chain has TRBV12-3 or TRBV12-4 and TRBJ1-2; D is perhaps TRBD1 (5 bases). Trimming left V 5 bases short and J 6 bases short, with 10 bases between. The CDR3 consists of 12 residues. The CDR3 DNA reads as TGTGCCAGCAGTCGGACACCGGATGGCTACACCTTC. It codes for CASSRTPDGYTF.

The rearrangement uses TRBV12-3 or TRBV12-4 and TRBJ2-5, with D hard to call. The CDR3 length is 15 residues. V was pared by 4 bases and J by 4 bases, with 16 bases between. The CDR3 region has the DNA TGTGCCAGCAGTTCCACTAAAGGACCTAGAGAGACCCAGTACTTC. Its protein product is CASSSTKGPRETQYF.

J is TRBJ2-1 and V is TRBV11-3, with a weak D call TRBD2 (5 bases). V was cut by 1 base and J by 5 bases, with 18 bases left in between. The germline V gene encodes CDR1 SGHNT and CDR2 YENEEA. This CDR3 is built from 17 residues. The CDR3 DNA is TGTGCCAGCAGCTTAGGGCCCCGCGGCGGGCCTAACAATGAGCAGTTCTTC. It translates to CASSLGPRGGPNNEQFF.

The V gene is TRBV6-5, the J gene TRBJ1-1; D is ambiguous. CDR3 length equals 12 residues. The germline V gene has CDR1 MNHEY and CDR2 SVGAGI. Between the trimmed V and J ends, which lost 4 bases and 4 bases, there was a span of 7 bases. The CDR3 DNA sequence: TGTGCCAGCAGTTCCCTTAGCACTGAAGCTTTCTTT. This encodes CASSSLSTEAFF.

This rearrangement joins TRBV12-3 or TRBV12-4 to TRBJ1-1; no clear D. The CDR3 runs to 14 residues. V lost 1 base, J lost 0 bases, and 6 bases lay in between. The CDR3 is CASSLVGMNTEAFF. For the CDR3, the DNA is TGTGCCAGCAGTTTAGTTGGGATGAACACTGAAGCTTTCTTT.

The CDR3: CASSPVARGYNEQFF. CDR3 in DNA: TGTGCCAGCAGCCCCGTGGCTAGGGGGTACAATGAGCAGTTCTTC. V gene TRBV6-8 combines with J gene TRBJ2-1; the D gene is possibly TRBD1 (6 bases). The CDR3 is made up of 15 amino acids. CDR1 is MNHGY and CDR2 is SAAAGT in the germline V gene. Between the trimmed V and J ends, which lost 6 bases and 4 bases, there was a span of 16 bases.

This rearrangement joins TRBV7-3 to TRBJ2-7; TRBD1 matches at 7 bases. The trim removed 4 bases at V and 4 bases at J, leaving 4 bases unmatched. The CDR3 runs 13 residues. Germline V gene lookup returns CDR1 SGHTA and CDR2 FQGTGA. In DNA form, the CDR3 reads TGTGCCAGCAGCTCCGACAGGGAATACGAGCAGTACTTC. Translated: CASSSDREYEQYF.

For the CDR3, the DNA is TGTGCCAGCAGCCGAAGTGCAGGGATCGGCACAGATACGCAGTATTTT. It translates to CASSRSAGIGTDTQYF. This chain uses TRBV3-1 with TRBJ2-3; a possible D gene is TRBD1 (5 bases). V was shortened by 4 bases and J by 1 base, with 15 bases between the two germline ends. This CDR3 spans 16 amino acids. Germline V gene sequence: CDR1 LGHDT, CDR2 YNNKEL (reference sequence).